This TCR beta chain was profiled in a study of blood T cell repertoires in COVID-19. Study summary: Spain, Italy and the United States supplied samples that represented acute and convalescent COVID-19.

The J segment lost 5 bases and the V segment lost 4 bases, leaving 9 bases of the junction unmatched. The CDR3 spans 15 residues. Germline-derived CDR1 and CDR2 are SGHDT and YYEEEE. Assay used: immunoSEQ multiplex PCR; TCRdb lists only in-frame clones, some missing. The data hold some 97,000 clones, with approximately 83% observed a single time. What the recovered Cohort 3 donors had was two negative PCRs, clearance, or symptom resolution. What was sequenced was PBMCs or T cells enriched from blood (not recorded which). V usage is TRBV5-6 and J usage is TRBJ2-5, with 9 bases lining up with TRBD1. The source of this sequence is a woman in her fifties or sixties who had recovered from COVID-19. The chain's CDR3 is CASSGDRGISETQYF. In DNA form, the CDR3 reads TGTGCCAGCAGCGGAGACAGGGGGATTTCTGAGACCCAGTACTTC.